In this sample, the clone carrying this TCR beta chain turned up many times. From the PCR reads, TCRdb called clonotypes with MiXCR, one entry per CDR3 protein. The sample shows tens of thousands of distinct CDR3 sequences, 52% of them seen only once. The data belong to a study of CD4 and CD8 cells across lung adenocarcinoma regions. Donors had localized lung adenocarcinoma, a non-small cell lung cancer. The sequence was collected from a male donor with lung adenocarcinoma. The CD4 and CD8 labels of this study may be unreliable. The source material was CD4+ T cells from the center of a lung tumor.

Written as DNA, the CDR3 is TGTGCCAGCACCTGGACCGGGACTGAAGCTTTCTTT. Translated: CASTWTGTEAFF. The rearrangement joins TRBV12-3 or TRBV12-4 to TRBJ1-1; D is unresolved. V lost 7 bases, J lost 5 bases, and 11 bases lay in between. This CDR3 contains 12 residues.